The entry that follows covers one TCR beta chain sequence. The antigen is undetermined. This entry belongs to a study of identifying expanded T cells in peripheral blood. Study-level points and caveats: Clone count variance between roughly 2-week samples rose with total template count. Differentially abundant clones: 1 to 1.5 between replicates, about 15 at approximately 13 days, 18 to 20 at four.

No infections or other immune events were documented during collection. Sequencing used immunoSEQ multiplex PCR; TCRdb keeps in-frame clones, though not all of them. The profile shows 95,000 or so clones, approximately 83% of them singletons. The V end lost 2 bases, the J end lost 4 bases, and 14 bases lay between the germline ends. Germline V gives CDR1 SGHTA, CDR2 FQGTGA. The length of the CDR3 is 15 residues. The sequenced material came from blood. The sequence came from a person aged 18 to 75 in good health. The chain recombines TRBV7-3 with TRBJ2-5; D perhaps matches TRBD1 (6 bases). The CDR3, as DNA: TGTGCCAGCAGCTTACATGGTATAGGGGGAGAGACCCAGTACTTC. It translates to CASSLHGIGGETQYF.